The rows below give T cell receptor beta chains drawn from one sample of a study of blood T cell repertoires in COVID-19. The repertoire was sequenced with immunoSEQ multiplex PCR; TCRdb's copy has only in-frame clones and lacks some. The profile shows around 97,000 clones, 87% of them singletons. Sequencing used peripheral blood. These receptors all come from a man aged 45-65 years in a cohort sampled during active COVID-19. The CDR3 runs from the conserved cysteine through the conserved F or W. A D gene is named only where the DNA matches it firmly. Clone size is shown for a subset of rows, as once, few, many or a class of expanded clone.

D gene: -; V gene: TRBV11-2; clone size: -; J gene: TRBJ1-2; CDR3 DNA: TGTGCCAGCAGGTCGAGTAGTTATGGCTACACCTTC; CDR3 protein: CASRSSSYGYTF
D gene: TRBD1; V gene: TRBV7-9; clone size: -; J gene: TRBJ2-1; CDR3 DNA: TGTGCCAGCAGCTTCCGGGACAGGCCCTACAATGAGCAGTTCTTC; CDR3 protein: CASSFRDRPYNEQFF
D gene: -; V gene: TRBV4-1; clone size: -; J gene: TRBJ2-3; CDR3 DNA: TGCGCCAGCAGCGGGGCGGGGCAGGGGGCAGATACGCAGTATTTT; CDR3 protein: CASSGAGQGADTQYF
D gene: -; V gene: TRBV11-2; clone size: -; J gene: TRBJ2-1; CDR3 DNA: TGTGCCAGCAGCTTAACAGGGAATCACAATGAGCAGTTCTTC; CDR3 protein: CASSLTGNHNEQFF
D gene: TRBD2; V gene: TRBV18; clone size: -; J gene: TRBJ2-7; CDR3 DNA: TGTGCCAGCTCACCCCCCGGGACTAGCGGACTCTACGAGCAGTACTTC; CDR3 protein: CASSPPGTSGLYEQYF
D gene: TRBD2; V gene: TRBV12-5; clone size: -; J gene: TRBJ2-1; CDR3 DNA: TGTGCTAGTGGTTTGTACCCCCGCCCGGGGGGGGCGGAGAGCAATGAGCAGTTCTTC; CDR3 protein: CASGLYPRPGGAESNEQFF
D gene: -; V gene: TRBV6-5; clone size: -; J gene: TRBJ2-7; CDR3 DNA: TGTGCCAGCAGTTACTCGTTGCAGGGGCTTTCCTACGAGCAGTACTTC; CDR3 protein: CASSYSLQGLSYEQYF
D gene: -; V gene: TRBV4-1; clone size: -; J gene: TRBJ1-2; CDR3 DNA: TGCGCCAGCAGCCAAGATTCTGAGGGCCACTATGGCTACACCTTC; CDR3 protein: CASSQDSEGHYGYTF
D gene: -; V gene: TRBV23-1; clone size: -; J gene: TRBJ1-5; CDR3 DNA: TGCGCCAGCAGAATGACAAGCAATCAGCCCCAGCATTTT; CDR3 protein: CASRMTSNQPQHF
D gene: -; V gene: TRBV6-5; clone size: -; J gene: TRBJ2-5; CDR3 DNA: TGTGCCAGCAGCCACAAGGAGGAGACCCAGTACTTC; CDR3 protein: CASSHKEETQYF
D gene: -; V gene: TRBV7-2; clone size: -; J gene: TRBJ2-5; CDR3 DNA: TGTGCCAGCAGCTTCCCCAGCAGACTAGTTCAAGAGACCCAGTACTTC; CDR3 protein: CASSFPSRLVQETQYF
D gene: TRBD1; V gene: TRBV7-7; clone size: -; J gene: TRBJ1-1; CDR3 DNA: TGTGCTAGCGCACCCCGTCCGGGACAGGATTTTAACACTGAAGCTTTCTTT; CDR3 protein: CASAPRPGQDFNTEAFF
D gene: TRBD1; V gene: TRBV28; clone size: -; J gene: TRBJ2-5; CDR3 DNA: TGTGCCAGCAGCCTGGACAGGGTAGGGGAGACCCGGTACTTC; CDR3 protein: CASSLDRVGETRYF
D gene: -; V gene: TRBV13; clone size: -; J gene: TRBJ2-4; CDR3 DNA: TGTGCCAGCAGCTGGAGGCTAGCCAAAAACATTCAGTACTTC; CDR3 protein: CASSWRLAKNIQYF
D gene: -; V gene: TRBV4-1; clone size: -; J gene: TRBJ2-3; CDR3 DNA: TGCGCCAGCAGCCCCCAGGGTTTGGGCACAGATACGCAGTATTTT; CDR3 protein: CASSPQGLGTDTQYF
D gene: -; V gene: TRBV15; clone size: -; J gene: TRBJ2-1; CDR3 DNA: TGTGCCACCAGCAGAGAATCGGCCCAAGTTGCCCGAGGTGGTGAGCAGTTCTTC; CDR3 protein: CATSRESAQVARGGEQFF
D gene: -; V gene: TRBV19; clone size: -; J gene: TRBJ1-3; CDR3 DNA: TGTGCCAGTAGTATCCAGGCGTCAGGAAACACCATATATTTT; CDR3 protein: CASSIQASGNTIYF
D gene: TRBD1; V gene: TRBV20-1; clone size: -; J gene: TRBJ2-7; CDR3 DNA: TGCAGTGCTAGTCCGGGACAGGGGAAGTACGAGCAGTACTTC; CDR3 protein: CSASPGQGKYEQYF
D gene: -; V gene: TRBV18; clone size: -; J gene: TRBJ2-7; CDR3 DNA: TGTGCCAGCTCCCTTGAATCCGACAGGAAGCAGTACTTC; CDR3 protein: CASSLESDRKQYF
D gene: TRBD1; V gene: TRBV3-1/TRBV3-2; clone size: -; J gene: TRBJ2-2; CDR3 DNA: TGTGCCAGCAGACCAGGGGGAGTCGGGGAGCTGTTTTTT; CDR3 protein: CASRPGGVGELFF
D gene: TRBD1; V gene: TRBV5-5; clone size: -; J gene: TRBJ2-2; CDR3 DNA: TGTGCCAGCAGCGACAAGCAGGGGGCGTATGACACCGGGGAGCTGTTTTTT; CDR3 protein: CASSDKQGAYDTGELFF
D gene: TRBD1; V gene: TRBV7-9; clone size: few; J gene: TRBJ1-2; CDR3 DNA: TGTGCCAGCAGGTCAGGGGGCTTCATTTATGGCTACACCTTC; CDR3 protein: CASRSGGFIYGYTF
D gene: TRBD2; V gene: TRBV11-2; clone size: -; J gene: TRBJ2-5; CDR3 DNA: TGTGCCAGCAGCTTCCATCAGGGAGCGGGGGGGACCCAGTACTTC; CDR3 protein: CASSFHQGAGGTQYF
D gene: -; V gene: TRBV7-2; clone size: -; J gene: TRBJ2-1; CDR3 DNA: TGTGCCAGCAGCCCATCCCAGGACAATGAGCAGTTCTTC; CDR3 protein: CASSPSQDNEQFF
D gene: -; V gene: TRBV7-2; clone size: -; J gene: TRBJ2-7; CDR3 DNA: TGTGCCAGCAGCTTAGCGCGGTATTCCTACGAGCAGTACTTC; CDR3 protein: CASSLARYSYEQYF
D gene: TRBD1; V gene: TRBV5-5; clone size: -; J gene: TRBJ1-2; CDR3 DNA: TGTGCCAGCAGCTTGGCCCCGACAGGGCATGGCTACACCTTC; CDR3 protein: CASSLAPTGHGYTF
D gene: -; V gene: TRBV5-5; clone size: -; J gene: TRBJ1-5; CDR3 DNA: TGTGCCAGCAGCTCTGATACAGGGACGGGCAATCAGCCCCAGCATTTT; CDR3 protein: CASSSDTGTGNQPQHF
D gene: -; V gene: TRBV9; clone size: -; J gene: TRBJ2-7; CDR3 DNA: TGTGCCAGCAGCGTAGGGATCGGACAGCGATCCCCCTACGAGCAGTACTTC; CDR3 protein: CASSVGIGQRSPYEQYF
D gene: -; V gene: TRBV9; clone size: -; J gene: TRBJ1-4; CDR3 DNA: TGTGCCAGCAGCGAACGGGGACAAGGGGAACTGTTTTTT; CDR3 protein: CASSERGQGELFF
D gene: -; V gene: TRBV6-6; clone size: -; J gene: TRBJ1-6; CDR3 DNA: TGTGCCAGTCGTTTGGAGAATTCACCCCTCCACTTT; CDR3 protein: CASRLENSPLHF
D gene: TRBD1; V gene: TRBV19; clone size: -; J gene: TRBJ2-3; CDR3 DNA: TGTGCCAGTGGAGGACAGGGGTTAGATACGCAGTATTTT; CDR3 protein: CASGGQGLDTQYF
D gene: TRBD2; V gene: TRBV7-2; clone size: -; J gene: TRBJ2-7; CDR3 DNA: TGTGCCAGCAGCTTAGCGCGTGAAGCGGGGTACGAGCAGTACTTC; CDR3 protein: CASSLAREAGYEQYF
D gene: TRBD2; V gene: TRBV9; clone size: -; J gene: TRBJ2-3; CDR3 DNA: TGTGCCAGCAGCGTAGGGGGGGGTTTCACAGATACGCAGTATTTT; CDR3 protein: CASSVGGGFTDTQYF
D gene: TRBD2; V gene: TRBV7-2; clone size: -; J gene: TRBJ2-3; CDR3 DNA: TGTGCCAGCAGCTTAGGACTAGCGGGGGGAAAGAGCACAGATACGCAGTATTTT; CDR3 protein: CASSLGLAGGKSTDTQYF
D gene: -; V gene: TRBV28; clone size: once; J gene: TRBJ1-1; CDR3 DNA: TGTGCCAGCAGTTTAGGATCGGGGTTTCGCACTGAAGCTTTCTTT; CDR3 protein: CASSLGSGFRTEAFF
D gene: -; V gene: TRBV6-1; clone size: once; J gene: TRBJ2-5; CDR3 DNA: TGTGCCAGCAGTGCCTGGCGGGATGACAGGGCATACCGGGAGACCCAGTACTTC; CDR3 protein: CASSAWRDDRAYRETQYF
D gene: -; V gene: TRBV27; clone size: -; J gene: TRBJ1-6; CDR3 DNA: TGTGCCAGCAGTCCCCCTGAGGGAATAAGGTCACCCCTCCACTTT; CDR3 protein: CASSPPEGIRSPLHF
D gene: -; V gene: TRBV20-1; clone size: -; J gene: TRBJ1-3; CDR3 DNA: TGCAGTGCTAGTCGGGACTCTGGAAACACCATATATTTT; CDR3 protein: CSASRDSGNTIYF
D gene: -; V gene: TRBV11-2; clone size: -; J gene: TRBJ2-3; CDR3 DNA: TGTGCCAGCAGCTTAGGATATACCGGGGGGCCTTTAACAGATACGCAGTATTTT; CDR3 protein: CASSLGYTGGPLTDTQYF
D gene: TRBD2; V gene: TRBV12-5; clone size: -; J gene: TRBJ2-3; CDR3 DNA: TGTGCTAGTAGCGGGGGCACAGATACGCAGTATTTT; CDR3 protein: CASSGGTDTQYF
D gene: -; V gene: TRBV7-2; clone size: -; J gene: TRBJ1-1; CDR3 DNA: TGTGCCAGCAGCTCCTTCCGCACTGAAGCTTTCTTT; CDR3 protein: CASSSFRTEAFF
D gene: -; V gene: TRBV9; clone size: -; J gene: TRBJ2-2; CDR3 DNA: TGTGCCAGCAGCGTAGCGCCGACCCGGGCGGCCCGGGAGGAGCTGTTTTTT; CDR3 protein: CASSVAPTRAAREELFF
D gene: -; V gene: TRBV28; clone size: once; J gene: TRBJ1-5; CDR3 DNA: TGTGCCAGCAGTTTCCTAGTGCCTAATCAGCCCCAGCATTTT; CDR3 protein: CASSFLVPNQPQHF
D gene: TRBD2; V gene: TRBV7-6; clone size: -; J gene: TRBJ2-3; CDR3 DNA: TGTGCCAGCAGCGGTTCTAGCGGGCGTACAGATACGCAGTATTTT; CDR3 protein: CASSGSSGRTDTQYF
D gene: -; V gene: TRBV3-1/TRBV3-2; clone size: -; J gene: TRBJ1-6; CDR3 DNA: TGTGCCAGCAGCCAAGGGGTCCGGAGAGGGTGGGGTTCACCCCTCCACTTT; CDR3 protein: CASSQGVRRGWGSPLHF
D gene: TRBD2; V gene: TRBV9; clone size: -; J gene: TRBJ2-3; CDR3 DNA: TGTGCCAGCAGCTCTGGGGGGGTGACTAGCGGAGATACGCAGTATTTT; CDR3 protein: CASSSGGVTSGDTQYF
D gene: -; V gene: TRBV5-1; clone size: -; J gene: TRBJ1-1; CDR3 DNA: TGCGCCAGCAGCTTGGGCGGGAGGGTGGTGAACACTGAAGCTTTCTTT; CDR3 protein: CASSLGGRVVNTEAFF
D gene: TRBD2; V gene: TRBV6-1; clone size: -; J gene: TRBJ2-3; CDR3 DNA: TGTGCCAGCAGTGATGCGCCCCCACTAGCGGGGGTAACAGATACGCAGTATTTT; CDR3 protein: CASSDAPPLAGVTDTQYF